The 15 T cell receptor beta chains below come from one sample, sequenced in a study of blood T cell repertoires in COVID-19. Assay: immunoSEQ multiplex PCR; the TCRdb copy retains only in-frame clones and omits some. The sample gives approximately 67,000 clones, approximately 87% of which show up once; 4% to 5.5% is in the top ten. Sequencing was carried out using peripheral blood. Receptors originate from a man aged 45-65 years with active COVID-19.

CDR3 bases: TGTGCCAGCAGTTTATTGTCCAGGGTGGGGACTGAAGCTTTCTTT. Translating gives CASSLLSRVGTEAFF. The rearrangement joins TRBV28 to TRBJ1-1, with D possibly matching TRBD1 (5 bases). CDR1 is MDHEN and CDR2 is SYDVKM in the germline V gene. V was trimmed by 1 base and J by 5 bases, leaving 14 bases between them. The CDR3 totals 15 residues.

V gene TRBV21-1 combines with J gene TRBJ2-2; TRBD1 is taken as the D call from the table, unchecked against the DNA. TRBV21-1 is a known pseudogene. The CDR3 has 17 amino acids. In DNA form, the CDR3 reads TGTGCCAGCAGCAAAGCGCTTTGGCAGGGTAAGGACGGGGAGCTGTTTTTT. This sequence encodes CASSKALWQGKDGELFF.

The rearrangement links TRBV6-5 to TRBJ1-2; TRBD1 matches at 10 bases. Germline V gives CDR1 MNHEY, CDR2 SVGAGI. The CDR3 contains 15 residues. The V and J ends lost 3 bases and 7 bases, in that order; junction bases with no gene match: 8. This CDR3 reads CASSYARTGGGGYTF. In DNA, the CDR3 is TGTGCCAGCAGTTATGCGAGGACAGGGGGAGGTGGCTACACCTTC.

This clone was seen a handful of times. The genes are TRBV29-1 and TRBJ1-2, with D perhaps TRBD1 (5 bases). The CDR3 contains 12 residues. The V and J ends lost 8 bases and 4 bases respectively, with 14 bases between them. The germline V gene encodes CDR1 SQVTM and CDR2 ANQGSEA. The CDR3 bases are TGCAGCACCTCTGGGGGGGGCTATGGCTACACCTTC. This translates into CSTSGGGYGYTF.

This sequence joins TRBV6-1 and TRBJ1-4; TRBD1 aligns across 7 bases. V shed 2 bases and J 7 bases; nucleotides not matched to a gene: 10. The CDR3 has 16 residues. Per the germline V gene, CDR1 is MNHNS and CDR2 is SASEGT. The CDR3 loop is CASSEMSGQAVEKLFF. The CDR3 coding sequence is TGTGCCAGCAGTGAAATGAGCGGACAGGCGGTTGAAAAACTGTTTTTT.

The chain combines TRBV7-9 with TRBJ1-3; 7 bases fit TRBD1. This CDR3 spans 14 amino acids. From germline, CDR1 is SEHNR and CDR2 FQNEAQ (reference sequence). Losses at the gene ends were 5 bases for V and 3 bases for J; bases not matched to a gene: 4. The DNA of the CDR3 is TGTGCCAGCAGCCCCAGGGGGGATGGAAACACCATATATTTT. Translation gives CASSPRGDGNTIYF.

The genes are TRBV3-1 (or the pseudogene TRBV3-2) and TRBJ2-7; 10 bases agree with TRBD1. Germline values: CDR1 LGHDT, CDR2 YNNKEL (reference sequence). The V segment lost 5 bases and the J segment 6 bases; nucleotides outside the gene matches: 10. The CDR3 loop spans 15 amino acids. In nucleotides, the CDR3 is TGTGCCAGCAGCAGAATAAGGACAGGGGGTGGCGAGCAGTACTTC. Protein sequence: CASSRIRTGGGEQYF.

The J gene is TRBJ2-4, the V gene TRBV11-2, with TRBD2 matching over 10 bases. Trimming took 6 bases from V and 0 from J; bases not matched to a gene: 2. Germline loops: CDR1 SGHAT, CDR2 FQNNGV. This CDR3 region has 15 residues. For the CDR3, the DNA is TGTGCCAGCAGACTAGCGGGATTAGCCAAAAACATTCAGTACTTC. Protein product: CASRLAGLAKNIQYF.

This sequence joins TRBV10-3 and TRBJ1-2; D remains unclear. From germline, CDR1 is ENHRY and CDR2 SYGVKD. Trimming pared 3 bases from V and 4 bases from J, leaving 6 bases between. CDR3 length equals 12 residues. The chain's CDR3 is CAISDRGYGYTF. The CDR3 DNA sequence: TGTGCCATCAGTGACCGAGGCTATGGCTACACCTTC.

V usage is TRBV28 and J usage is TRBJ2-6; 7 positions match TRBD1. The CDR3 has 17 residues. CDR1 is MDHEN, CDR2 SYDVKM, per germline. Trimming took 5 bases from V and 0 from J; bases not matched to a gene: 7. The CDR3 DNA reads TGTGCCAGCAGTACCCGGACAGGTTCCTCTGGGGCCAACGTCCTGACTTTC. Translation: CASSTRTGSSGANVLTF.

The V gene is TRBV18, the J gene TRBJ1-5; 8 positions match TRBD1. The CDR3 extends over 15 amino acids. V shed 3 bases, J shed 1 base, and the junction held 2 bases outside the gene matches. Per germline, CDR1 KGHSH and CDR2 LQKENI. The CDR3 is CASSPRTGSNQPQHF. In nucleotides, the CDR3 is TGTGCCAGCTCACCCCGGACAGGGAGCAATCAGCCCCAGCATTTT. Looking up the rest from reference TRBV18 and TRBJ1-5 gives the full variable domain: NAGVMQNPRHLVRRRGQEARLRCSPMKGHSHVYWYRQLPEEGLKFMVYLQKENIIDESGMPKERFSAEFPKEGPSILRIQQVVRGDSAAYFCASSPRTGSNQPQHFGDGTRLSIL.

This chain joins TRBV5-4 and TRBJ2-7; 8 bases match TRBD2. The length of the CDR3 is 15 residues. Trimming took 3 bases from V and 1 from J; bases not matched to a gene: 6. Germline lookup yields CDR1 SGHNT and CDR2 YYREEE (reference sequence). CDR3 sequence reads: CASSWGLGISYEQYF. The CDR3 DNA sequence: TGTGCCAGCAGCTGGGGACTAGGGATTTCCTACGAGCAGTACTTC.

This clone turned up a few times. This chain connects TRBV5-1 to TRBJ2-1; 14 bases map to TRBD2. Germline V gives CDR1 SGHRS, CDR2 YFSETQ. Germline trimming cut 4 bases from V and 7 bases from J; bases unmatched to any gene: 13. The CDR3 sequence is 18 residues long. In nucleotides, the CDR3 is TGCGCCAGCAGCCCGGGGACTAGCGGGAGTAAATCGGGGAATGAGCAGTTCTTC. It translates to CASSPGTSGSKSGNEQFF.

The chain links TRBV11-2 to TRBJ2-7; D might be TRBD1 (5 bases). This CDR3 has 13 amino acids. Germline CDR1 is SGHAT and CDR2 is FQNNGV. Trimming left V 3 bases short and J 2 bases short, with 8 bases between. CDR3 protein: CASSFRVTYEQYF. CDR3 sequence (DNA): TGTGCCAGCAGCTTCAGGGTAACCTACGAGCAGTACTTC.

V usage is TRBV5-5 and J usage is TRBJ2-3; D gene ambiguous. Germline CDR1 and CDR2: SGHKS and YYEKEE (reference sequence). Trimming stripped 1 base from V and 0 bases from J, with 18 bases between. There are 18 residues in the CDR3. CDR3 DNA sequence: TGTGCCAGCAGCTTGATGGGTATCCGGCGAGGAAGCACAGATACGCAGTATTTT. Its protein is CASSLMGIRRGSTDTQYF.